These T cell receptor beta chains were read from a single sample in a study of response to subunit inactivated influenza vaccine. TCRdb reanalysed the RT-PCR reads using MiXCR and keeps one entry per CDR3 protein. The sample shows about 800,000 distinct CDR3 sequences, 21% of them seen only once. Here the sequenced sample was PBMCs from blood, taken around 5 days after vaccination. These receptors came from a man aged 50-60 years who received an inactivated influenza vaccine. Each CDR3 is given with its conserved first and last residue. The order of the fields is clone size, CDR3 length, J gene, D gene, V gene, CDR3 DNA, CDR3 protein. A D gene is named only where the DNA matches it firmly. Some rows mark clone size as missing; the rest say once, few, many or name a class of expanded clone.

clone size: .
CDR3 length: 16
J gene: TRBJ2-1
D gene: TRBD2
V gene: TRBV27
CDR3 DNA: TGTGCCAGCAGTTTATCCGTGACTAGCGCTTACAATGAGCAGTTCTTC
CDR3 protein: CASSLSVTSAYNEQFF

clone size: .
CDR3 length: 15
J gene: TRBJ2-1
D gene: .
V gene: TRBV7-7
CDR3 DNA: TGTGCCAGCAGCCCCAGGACGACCAGTGTGAATGAGCAGTTCTTC
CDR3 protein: CASSPRTTSVNEQFF

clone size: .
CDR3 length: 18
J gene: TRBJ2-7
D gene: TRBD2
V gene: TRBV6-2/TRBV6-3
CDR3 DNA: TGTGCCAGCAAGCGGACAGGTGGGACTAGCGGGAGATCCTACGAGCAGTACTTC
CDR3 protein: CASKRTGGTSGRSYEQYF

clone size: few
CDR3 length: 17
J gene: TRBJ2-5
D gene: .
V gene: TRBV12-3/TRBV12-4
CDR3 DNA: TGTGCCAGCAGTTTCAATTTTGGAAGGGGCCGAGGGGAGACCCAGTACTTC
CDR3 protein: CASSFNFGRGRGETQYF

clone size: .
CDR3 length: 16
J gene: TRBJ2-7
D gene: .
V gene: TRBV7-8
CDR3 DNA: TGTGCCAGCAGCTCCTGGACAGTGCGAATTTCCTACGAGCAGTACTTC
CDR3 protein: CASSSWTVRISYEQYF

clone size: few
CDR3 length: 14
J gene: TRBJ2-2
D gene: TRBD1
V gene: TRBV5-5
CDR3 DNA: TGTGCCAGCAGCGCCGACAGGGGGTTTGGGGAGCTGTTTTTT
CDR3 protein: CASSADRGFGELFF

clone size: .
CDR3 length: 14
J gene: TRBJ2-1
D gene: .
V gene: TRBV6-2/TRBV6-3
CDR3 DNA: TGTGCCAGCAGTTACTGGGCTTCCAACAATGAGCAGTTCTTC
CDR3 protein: CASSYWASNNEQFF

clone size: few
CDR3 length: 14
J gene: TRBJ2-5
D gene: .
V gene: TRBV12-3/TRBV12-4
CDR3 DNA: TGTGCCAGCAGTTTGATGGGGTTTGAAGAGACCCAGTACTTC
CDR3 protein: CASSLMGFEETQYF

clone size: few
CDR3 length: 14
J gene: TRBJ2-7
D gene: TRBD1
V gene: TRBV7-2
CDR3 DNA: TGTGCCAGCAGCCCCTTGACAGGGTCCCACGAGCAGTACTTC
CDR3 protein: CASSPLTGSHEQYF

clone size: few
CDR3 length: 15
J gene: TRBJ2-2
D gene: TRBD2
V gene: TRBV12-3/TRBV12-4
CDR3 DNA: TGTGCCAGCCTTACTAGCGGGGGGGTGACCGGGGAGCTGTTTTTT
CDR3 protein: CASLTSGGVTGELFF

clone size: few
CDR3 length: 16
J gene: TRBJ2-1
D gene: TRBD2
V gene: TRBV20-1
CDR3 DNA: TGCAGTGCTGTAAGATTCGGGACTAGCGGAAACAATGAGCAGTTCTTC
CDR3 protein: CSAVRFGTSGNNEQFF

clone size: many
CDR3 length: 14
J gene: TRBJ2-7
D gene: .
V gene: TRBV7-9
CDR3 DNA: TGTGCCAGCAGCTTAGCCCTGAGCTCCTACGAGCAGTACTTC
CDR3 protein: CASSLALSSYEQYF

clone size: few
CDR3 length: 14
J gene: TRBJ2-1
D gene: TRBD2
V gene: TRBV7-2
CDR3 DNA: TGTGCCAGCAGCTCGGGACTAGCGGGAAAAGAGCAGTTCTTC
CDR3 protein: CASSSGLAGKEQFF

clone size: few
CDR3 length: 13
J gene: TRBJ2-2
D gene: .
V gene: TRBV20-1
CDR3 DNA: TGCAGTGCTAGAGAAACAGGCACCGGGGAGCTGTTTTTT
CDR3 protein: CSARETGTGELFF

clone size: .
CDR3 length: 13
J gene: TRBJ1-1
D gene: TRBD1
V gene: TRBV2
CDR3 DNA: TGTGCCAGCCAGGGACAGGTAAACACTGAAGCTTTCTTT
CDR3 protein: CASQGQVNTEAFF

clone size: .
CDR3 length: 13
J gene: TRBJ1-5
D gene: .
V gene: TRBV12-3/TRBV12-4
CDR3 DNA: TGTGCCAGCAGTCAGGGGACCCATCAGCCCCAGCATTTT
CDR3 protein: CASSQGTHQPQHF

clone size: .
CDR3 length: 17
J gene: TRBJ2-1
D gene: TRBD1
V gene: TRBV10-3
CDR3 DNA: TGTGCCATCACCACGACGAGTAACCCAACAGGGGGTAATGAGCAGTTCTTC
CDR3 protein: CAITTTSNPTGGNEQFF

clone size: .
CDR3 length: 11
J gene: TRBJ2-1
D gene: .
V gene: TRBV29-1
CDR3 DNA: TGCAGCGTCGCAGGGGAAAGAGAGCAGTTCTTC
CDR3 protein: CSVAGEREQFF

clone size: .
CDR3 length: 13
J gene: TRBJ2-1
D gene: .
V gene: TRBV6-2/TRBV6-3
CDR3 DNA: TGTGCCAGCATAGCGAACCGGGGTGGGGAGCAGTTCTTC
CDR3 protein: CASIANRGGEQFF

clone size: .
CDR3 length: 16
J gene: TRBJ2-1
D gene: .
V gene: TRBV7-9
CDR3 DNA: TGTGCCAGCAAGCTACTTGGGGAGCGCTCCTACAATGAGCAGTTCTTC
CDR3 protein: CASKLLGERSYNEQFF

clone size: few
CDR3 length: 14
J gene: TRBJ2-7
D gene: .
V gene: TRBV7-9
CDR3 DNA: TGTGCCAGCAGCTTAACGGGCAGAACCTACGAGCAGTACTTC
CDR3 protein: CASSLTGRTYEQYF

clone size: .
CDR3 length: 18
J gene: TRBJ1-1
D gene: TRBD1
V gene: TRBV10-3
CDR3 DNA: TGTGCCATCAGTGATCCCCCGGGACAGGGGATCGCTTCAGGGAGTGCTTTCTTT
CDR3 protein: CAISDPPGQGIASGSAFF

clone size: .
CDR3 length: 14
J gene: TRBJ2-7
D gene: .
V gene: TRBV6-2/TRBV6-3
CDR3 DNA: TGTGCCAGCAGTTACTCTGGGGTTTGGTACGAGCAGTACTTC
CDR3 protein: CASSYSGVWYEQYF

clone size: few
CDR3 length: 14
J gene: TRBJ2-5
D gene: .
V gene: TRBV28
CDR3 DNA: TGTGCCAGCAGTTCCCCACGGGAGCAAGAGACCCAGTACTTC
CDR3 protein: CASSSPREQETQYF

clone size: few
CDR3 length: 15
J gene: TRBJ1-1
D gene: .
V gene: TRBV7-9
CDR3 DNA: TGTGCCAGCAGCCTCCAAGGGGGAGGTGAAATTGAAGCTTTCTTT
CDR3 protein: CASSLQGGGEIEAFF

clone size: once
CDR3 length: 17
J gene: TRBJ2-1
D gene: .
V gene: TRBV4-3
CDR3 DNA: TGCGCCAGCAGCCAAGTTACTAGCTTAAGCTCCTACAATGAGCAGTTCTTC
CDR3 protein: CASSQVTSLSSYNEQFF

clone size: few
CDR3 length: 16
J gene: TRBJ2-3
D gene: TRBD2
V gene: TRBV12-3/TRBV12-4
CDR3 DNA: TGTGCCAGCAGTTTGTGGCTAGCGGGGGACACAGATACGCAGTATTTT
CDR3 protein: CASSLWLAGDTDTQYF

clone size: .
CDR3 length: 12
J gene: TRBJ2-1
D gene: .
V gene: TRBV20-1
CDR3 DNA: TGCAGTGCTAGTGGGCCAAACAATGAGCAGTTCTTC
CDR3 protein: CSASGPNNEQFF

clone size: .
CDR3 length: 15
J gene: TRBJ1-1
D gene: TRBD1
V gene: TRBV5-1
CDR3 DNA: TGCGCCAGCAGCGCATACAGGGGTATGAACACTGAAGCTTTCTTT
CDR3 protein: CASSAYRGMNTEAFF

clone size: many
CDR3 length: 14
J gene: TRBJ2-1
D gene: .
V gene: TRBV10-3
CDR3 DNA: TGTGCCATCAGTGAGTTAGGCCTAGTGGGCGAGCAGTTCTTC
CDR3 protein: CAISELGLVGEQFF

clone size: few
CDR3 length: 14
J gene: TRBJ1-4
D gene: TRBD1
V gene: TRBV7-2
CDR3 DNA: TGTGCCAGCAGGCTTAGACAGGGTAGTGAAAAACTGTTTTTT
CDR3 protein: CASRLRQGSEKLFF

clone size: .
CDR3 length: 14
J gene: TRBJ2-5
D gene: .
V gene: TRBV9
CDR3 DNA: TGTGCCAGCAGCGCAAGACAGATCCAAGAGACCCAGTACTTC
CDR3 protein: CASSARQIQETQYF

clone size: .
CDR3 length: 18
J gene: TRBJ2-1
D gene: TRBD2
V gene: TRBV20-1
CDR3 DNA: TGCAGTGCTAGGAGGGGTAGCGGGGGGTCTCATTCCTACAATGAGCAGTTCTTC
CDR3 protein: CSARRGSGGSHSYNEQFF

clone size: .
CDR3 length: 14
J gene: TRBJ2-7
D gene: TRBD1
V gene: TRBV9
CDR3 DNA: TGTGCCAGCAGCGTGACAGGGTCGTCCTACGAGCAGTACTTC
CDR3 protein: CASSVTGSSYEQYF

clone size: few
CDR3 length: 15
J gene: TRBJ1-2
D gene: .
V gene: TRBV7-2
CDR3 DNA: TGTGCCAGCAGCCTCGGACAGACGATTAACTATGGCTACACCTTC
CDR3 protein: CASSLGQTINYGYTF

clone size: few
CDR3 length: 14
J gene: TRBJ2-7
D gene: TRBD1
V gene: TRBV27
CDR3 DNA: TGTGCCAGCAGTCTCCCCGGGACAGGGTACGAGCAGTACTTC
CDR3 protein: CASSLPGTGYEQYF

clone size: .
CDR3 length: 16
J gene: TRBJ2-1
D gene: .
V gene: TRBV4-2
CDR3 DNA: TGTGCCAGCAGCCAAAGTCTCCTGAGCTCCTACAATGAGCAGTTCTTC
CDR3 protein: CASSQSLLSSYNEQFF

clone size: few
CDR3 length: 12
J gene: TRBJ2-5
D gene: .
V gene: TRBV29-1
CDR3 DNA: TGCAGCGTCGCCGAGAGCGGCGAGACCCAGTACTTC
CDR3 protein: CSVAESGETQYF

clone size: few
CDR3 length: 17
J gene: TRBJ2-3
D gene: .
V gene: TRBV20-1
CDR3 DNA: TGCAGTGCTACCGACTGGCGAGCGCCTCGGCTCACAGATACGCAGTATTTT
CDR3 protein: CSATDWRAPRLTDTQYF

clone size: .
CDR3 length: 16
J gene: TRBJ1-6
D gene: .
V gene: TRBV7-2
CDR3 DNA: TGTGCCAGCAGCTTAGTATTTCGCAGTTCTGATTCACCCCTCCACTTT
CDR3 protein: CASSLVFRSSDSPLHF

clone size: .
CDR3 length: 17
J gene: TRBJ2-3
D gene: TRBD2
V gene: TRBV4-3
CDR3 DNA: TGCGCCAGCAGCCAAGATTGGAGCGGGGGCCCCACAGATACGCAGTATTTT
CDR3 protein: CASSQDWSGGPTDTQYF

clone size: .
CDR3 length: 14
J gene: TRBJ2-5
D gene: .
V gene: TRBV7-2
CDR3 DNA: TGTGCCAGCAGCTCATTGACACCGCCGGGGACCCAGTACTTC
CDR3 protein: CASSSLTPPGTQYF

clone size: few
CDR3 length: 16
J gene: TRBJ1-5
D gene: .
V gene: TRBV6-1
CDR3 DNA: TGTGCCAGCAGTGAACGGCTCAGGGTGGGCAATCAGCCCCAGCATTTT
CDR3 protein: CASSERLRVGNQPQHF

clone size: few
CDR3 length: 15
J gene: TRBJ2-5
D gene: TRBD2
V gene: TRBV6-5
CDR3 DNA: TGTGCCAGCAGTTACCCGGGGGGGGGAAGAGAGACCCAGTACTTC
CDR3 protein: CASSYPGGGRETQYF

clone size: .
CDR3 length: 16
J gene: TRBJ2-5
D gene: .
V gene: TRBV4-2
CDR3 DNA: TGTGCCAGCAGCCAAGGTGGTAGCGTCAACCAAGAGACCCAGTACTTC
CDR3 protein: CASSQGGSVNQETQYF

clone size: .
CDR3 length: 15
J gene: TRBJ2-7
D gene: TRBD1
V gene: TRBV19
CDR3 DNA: TGTGCCAGTACACCAGGACAGGCAAACTCCTACGAGCAGTACTTC
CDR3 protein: CASTPGQANSYEQYF

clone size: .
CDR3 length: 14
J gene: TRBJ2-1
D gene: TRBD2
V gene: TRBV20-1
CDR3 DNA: TGCAGGGGAGGGGCCTCAGGCACCTACAATGAGCAGTTCTTC
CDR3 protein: CRGGASGTYNEQFF

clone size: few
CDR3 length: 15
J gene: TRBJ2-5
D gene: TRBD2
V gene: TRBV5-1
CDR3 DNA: TGCGCCAGCAGCTCTAGCGGGAGGGCCGGAGAGACCCAGTACTTC
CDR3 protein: CASSSSGRAGETQYF